What follows is one TCR beta chain and its context. What it recognizes is unknown. Between the trimmed V and J ends, which lost 6 bases and 5 bases, there was a span of 16 bases. CDR1 is MRHNA and CDR2 is SNTAGT in the germline V gene. CDR3 size: 15 residues. The assay was immunoSEQ multiplex PCR, and TCRdb's table has in-frame clones only and misses some. Found here are 150,000 or so clones, almost 95% of them singletons; the top ten hold roughly 3.5%. The data originate from a study of T cell responses to AZD1222 COVID-19 vaccine. Findings of the study overall: Epitopes outside B.1.351 and B.1.1.7 mutated regions reportedly drew nearly half of spike TCRs. White British donors predominated, females outnumbered males, and clonal diversity was possibly underestimated.

Analysis merged second doses at about 4 or about 12 weeks. The TCR comes from an adult who received the AZD1222 COVID-19 vaccine. Sequencing used peripheral blood, obtained 28 days after the second AZD1222 dose. The rearrangement links TRBV6-4 to TRBJ2-2; D might be TRBD2 (6 bases). The CDR3 DNA is TGTGCCAGCAGCCCCATGGAGGGGCAGACCGGGGAGCTGTTTTTT. Translated: CASSPMEGQTGELFF.